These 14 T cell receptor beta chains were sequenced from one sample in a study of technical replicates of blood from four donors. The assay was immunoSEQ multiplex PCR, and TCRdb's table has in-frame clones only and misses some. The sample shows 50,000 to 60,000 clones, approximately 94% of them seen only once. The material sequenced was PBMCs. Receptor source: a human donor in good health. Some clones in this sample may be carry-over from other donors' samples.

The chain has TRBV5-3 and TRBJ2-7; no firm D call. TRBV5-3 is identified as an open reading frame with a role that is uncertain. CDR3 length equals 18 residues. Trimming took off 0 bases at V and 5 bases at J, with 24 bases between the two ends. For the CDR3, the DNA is TGTGCCAGAAGCTTGGCACGGTTTCCATTCCCCCATTTCGACGAGCAGTACTTC. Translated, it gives CARSLARFPFPHFDEQYF.

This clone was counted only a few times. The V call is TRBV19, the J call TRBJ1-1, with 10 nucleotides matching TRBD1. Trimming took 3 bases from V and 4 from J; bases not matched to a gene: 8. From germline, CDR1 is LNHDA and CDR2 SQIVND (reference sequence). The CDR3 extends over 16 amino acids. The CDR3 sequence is CASSIKTGGGGTEAFF. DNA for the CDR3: TGTGCCAGTAGTATTAAGACAGGGGGCGGTGGCACTGAAGCTTTCTTT.

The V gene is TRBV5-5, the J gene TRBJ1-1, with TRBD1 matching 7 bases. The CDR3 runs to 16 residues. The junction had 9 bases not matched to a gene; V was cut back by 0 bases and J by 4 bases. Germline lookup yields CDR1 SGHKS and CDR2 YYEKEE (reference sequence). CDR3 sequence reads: CASSLARQGPSTEAFF. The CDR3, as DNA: TGTGCCAGCAGCTTGGCTAGACAGGGTCCGAGCACTGAAGCTTTCTTT.

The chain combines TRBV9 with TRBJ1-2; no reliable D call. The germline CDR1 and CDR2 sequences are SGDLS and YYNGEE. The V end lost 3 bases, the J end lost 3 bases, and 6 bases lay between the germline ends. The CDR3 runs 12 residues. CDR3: CASSGSYYGYTF. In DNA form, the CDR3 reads TGTGCCAGCAGCGGGAGTTACTATGGCTACACCTTC. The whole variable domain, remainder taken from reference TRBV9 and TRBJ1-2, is DSGVTQTPKHLITATGQRVTLRCSPRSGDLSVYWYQQSLDQGLQFLIQYYNGEERAKGNILERFSAQQFPDLHSELNLSSLELGDSALYFCASSGSYYGYTFGSGTRLTVV.

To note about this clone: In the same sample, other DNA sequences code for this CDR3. The CDR3 region is CASSLSGGYNEQFF. CDR3 nucleotides: TGCGCCAGCAGCTTGTCAGGGGGGTACAATGAGCAGTTCTTC. This sequence joins TRBV5-1 and TRBJ2-1; tentative D call: TRBD1 (7 bases). The CDR3 spans 14 residues. Deletions cut 1 base from V and 4 bases from J, with 9 bases between. Germline V gene sequence: CDR1 SGHRS, CDR2 YFSETQ.

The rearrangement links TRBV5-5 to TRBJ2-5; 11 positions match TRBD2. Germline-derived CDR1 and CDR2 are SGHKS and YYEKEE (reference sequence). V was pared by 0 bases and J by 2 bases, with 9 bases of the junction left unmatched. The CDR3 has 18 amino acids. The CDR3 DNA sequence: TGTGCCAGCAGCTTGGAAGCTAGCGGGGGGCACCAACAAGAGACCCAGTACTTC. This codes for CASSLEASGGHQQETQYF. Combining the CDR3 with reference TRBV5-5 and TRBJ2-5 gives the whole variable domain DAGVTQSPTHLIKTRGQQVTLRCSPISGHKSVSWYQQVLGQGPQFIFQYYEKEERGRGNFPDRFSARQFPNYSSELNVNALLLGDSALYLCASSLEASGGHQQETQYFGPGTRLLVL.

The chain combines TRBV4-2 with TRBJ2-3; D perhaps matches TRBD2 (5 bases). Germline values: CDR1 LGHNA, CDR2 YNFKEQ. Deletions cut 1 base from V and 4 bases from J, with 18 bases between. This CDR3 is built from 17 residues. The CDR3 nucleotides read TGTGCCAGCAGCCAAGGAGGGTTCGTCGGGTTAGCAGATACGCAGTATTTT. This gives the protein CASSQGGFVGLADTQYF.

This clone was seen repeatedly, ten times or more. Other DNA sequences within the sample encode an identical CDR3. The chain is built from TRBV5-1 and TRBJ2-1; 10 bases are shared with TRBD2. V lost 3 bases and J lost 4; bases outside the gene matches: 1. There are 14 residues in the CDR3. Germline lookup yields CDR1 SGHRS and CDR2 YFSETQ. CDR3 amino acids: CASSSAGGYNEQFF. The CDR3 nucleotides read TGCGCCAGCAGCTCAGCGGGGGGGTACAATGAGCAGTTCTTC.

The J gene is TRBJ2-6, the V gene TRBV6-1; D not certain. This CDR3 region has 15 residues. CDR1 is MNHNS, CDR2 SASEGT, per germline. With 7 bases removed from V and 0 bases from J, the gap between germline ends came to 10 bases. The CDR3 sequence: CASNAGSSGANVLTF. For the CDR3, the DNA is TGTGCCAGCAATGCCGGGTCCTCTGGGGCCAACGTCCTGACTTTC.

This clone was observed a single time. For the CDR3, the DNA is TGCAGTGCTCCGAGTGGTCGTGAGCAGTTCTTC. Its protein product is CSAPSGREQFF. V is TRBV20-1 and J is TRBJ2-1; no reliable D call. Between the trimmed V and J ends, which lost 5 bases and 9 bases, there was a span of 11 bases. The CDR3 has 11 amino acids. Germline V gives CDR1 DFQATT, CDR2 SNEGSKA (reference sequence).

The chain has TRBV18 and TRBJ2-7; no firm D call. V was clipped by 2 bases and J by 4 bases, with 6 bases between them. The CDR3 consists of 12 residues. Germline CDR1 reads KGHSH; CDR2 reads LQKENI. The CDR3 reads CASSPRLYEQYF. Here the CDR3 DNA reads TGTGCCAGCTCACCAAGACTTTACGAGCAGTACTTC.

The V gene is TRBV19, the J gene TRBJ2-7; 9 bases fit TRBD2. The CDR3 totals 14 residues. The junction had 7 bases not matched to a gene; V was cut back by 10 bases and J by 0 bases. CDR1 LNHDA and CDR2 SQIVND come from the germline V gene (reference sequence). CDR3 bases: TGTGCCACCGATCCTAGCGGGAACTCCTACGAGCAGTACTTC. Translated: CATDPSGNSYEQYF.

The CDR3 sequence: CASSSNPNPGGGYTF. CDR3 DNA: TGTGCCAGCAGCTCAAACCCAAACCCCGGGGGTGGCTACACCTTC. This chain connects TRBV7-2 to TRBJ1-2; D possibly corresponds to TRBD1 (5 bases). The germline V gene has CDR1 SGHTA and CDR2 FQGNSA. The germline V and J ends were trimmed by 4 bases and 7 bases, with 19 bases remaining between them. The CDR3 has 15 amino acids.

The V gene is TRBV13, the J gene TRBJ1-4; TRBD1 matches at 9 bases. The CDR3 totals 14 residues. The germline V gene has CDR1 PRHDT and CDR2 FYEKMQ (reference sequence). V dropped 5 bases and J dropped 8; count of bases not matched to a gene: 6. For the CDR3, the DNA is TGTGCCAGCAGCCACAGGACAGGGGACGAAAAACTGTTTTTT. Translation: CASSHRTGDEKLFF. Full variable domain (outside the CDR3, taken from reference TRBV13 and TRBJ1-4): AAGVIQSPRHLIKEKRETATLKCYPIPRHDTVYWYQQGPGQDPQFLISFYEKMQSDKGSIPDRFSAQQFSDYHSELNMSSLELGDSALYFCASSHRTGDEKLFFGSGTQLSVL.